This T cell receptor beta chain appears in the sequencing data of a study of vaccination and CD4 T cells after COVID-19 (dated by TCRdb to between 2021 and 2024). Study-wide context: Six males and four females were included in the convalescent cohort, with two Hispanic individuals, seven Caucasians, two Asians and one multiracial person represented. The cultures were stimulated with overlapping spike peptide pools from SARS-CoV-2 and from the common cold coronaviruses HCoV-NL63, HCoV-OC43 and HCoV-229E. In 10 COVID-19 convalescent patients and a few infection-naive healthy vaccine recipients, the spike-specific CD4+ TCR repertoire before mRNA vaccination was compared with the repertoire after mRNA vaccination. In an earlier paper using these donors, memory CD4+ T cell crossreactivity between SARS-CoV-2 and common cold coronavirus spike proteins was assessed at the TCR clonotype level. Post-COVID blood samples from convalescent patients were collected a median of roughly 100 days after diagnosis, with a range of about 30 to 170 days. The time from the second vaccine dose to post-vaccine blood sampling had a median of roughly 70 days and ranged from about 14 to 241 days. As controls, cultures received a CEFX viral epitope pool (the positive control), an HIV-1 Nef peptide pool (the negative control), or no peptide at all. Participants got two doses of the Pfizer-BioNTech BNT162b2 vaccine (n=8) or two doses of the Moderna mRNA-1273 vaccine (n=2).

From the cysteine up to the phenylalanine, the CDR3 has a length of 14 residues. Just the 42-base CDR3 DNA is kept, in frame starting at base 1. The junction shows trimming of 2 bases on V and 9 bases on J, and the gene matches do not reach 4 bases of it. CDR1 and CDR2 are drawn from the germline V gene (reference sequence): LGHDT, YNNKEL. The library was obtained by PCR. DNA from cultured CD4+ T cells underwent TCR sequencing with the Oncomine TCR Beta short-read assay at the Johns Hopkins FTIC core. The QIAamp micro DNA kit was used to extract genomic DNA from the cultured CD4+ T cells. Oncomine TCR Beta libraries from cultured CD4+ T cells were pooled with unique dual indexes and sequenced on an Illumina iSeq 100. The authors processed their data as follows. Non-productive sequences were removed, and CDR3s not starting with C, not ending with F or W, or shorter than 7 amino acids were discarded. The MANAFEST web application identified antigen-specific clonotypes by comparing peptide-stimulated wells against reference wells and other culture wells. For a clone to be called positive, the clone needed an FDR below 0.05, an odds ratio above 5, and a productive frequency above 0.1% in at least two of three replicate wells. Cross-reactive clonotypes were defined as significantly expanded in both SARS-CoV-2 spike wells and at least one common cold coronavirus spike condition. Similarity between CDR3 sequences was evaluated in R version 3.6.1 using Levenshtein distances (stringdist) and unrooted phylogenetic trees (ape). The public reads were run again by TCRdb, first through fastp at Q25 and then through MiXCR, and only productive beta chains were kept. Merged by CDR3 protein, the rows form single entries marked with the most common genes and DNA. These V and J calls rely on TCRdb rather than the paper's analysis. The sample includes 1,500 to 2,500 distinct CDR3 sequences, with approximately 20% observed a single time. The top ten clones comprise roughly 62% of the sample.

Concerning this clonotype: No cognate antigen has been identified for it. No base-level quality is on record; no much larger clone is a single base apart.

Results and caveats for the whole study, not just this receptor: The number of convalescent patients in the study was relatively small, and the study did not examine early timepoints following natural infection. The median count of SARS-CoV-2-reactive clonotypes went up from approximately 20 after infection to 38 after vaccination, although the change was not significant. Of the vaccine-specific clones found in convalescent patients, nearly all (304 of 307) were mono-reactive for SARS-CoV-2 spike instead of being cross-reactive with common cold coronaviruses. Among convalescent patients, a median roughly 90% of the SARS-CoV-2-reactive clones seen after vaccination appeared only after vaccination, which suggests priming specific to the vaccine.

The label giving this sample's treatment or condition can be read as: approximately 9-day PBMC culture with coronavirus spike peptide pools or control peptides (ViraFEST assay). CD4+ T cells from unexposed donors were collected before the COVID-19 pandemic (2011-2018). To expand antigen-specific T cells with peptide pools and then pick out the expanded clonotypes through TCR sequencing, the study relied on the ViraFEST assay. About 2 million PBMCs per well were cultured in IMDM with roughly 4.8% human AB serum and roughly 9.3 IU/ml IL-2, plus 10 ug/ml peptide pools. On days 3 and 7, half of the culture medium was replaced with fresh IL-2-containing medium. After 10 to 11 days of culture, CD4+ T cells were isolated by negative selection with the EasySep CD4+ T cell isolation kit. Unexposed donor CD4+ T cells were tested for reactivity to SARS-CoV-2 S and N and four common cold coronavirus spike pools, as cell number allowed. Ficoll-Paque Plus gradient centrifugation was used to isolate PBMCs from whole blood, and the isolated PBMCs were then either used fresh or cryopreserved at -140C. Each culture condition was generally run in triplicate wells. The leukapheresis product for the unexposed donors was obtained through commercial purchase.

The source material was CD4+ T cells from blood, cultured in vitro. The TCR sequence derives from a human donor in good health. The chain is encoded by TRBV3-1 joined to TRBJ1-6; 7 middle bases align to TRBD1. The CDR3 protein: CASSQYNRGSPLHF. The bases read TGTGCCAGCAGCCAATATAACAGGGGTTCACCCCTCCACTTT.